This T cell receptor beta chain was captured in a study of OX40 agonist ivuxolimab in advanced cancers. Background on the study: Ivuxolimab, an agonist antibody against OX40 (CD134), was given to patients.

A word on this clone: Its antigen is still unknown.

Clones were read by immunoSEQ multiplex PCR, and TCRdb kept only the in-frame ones, dropping some. The repertoire has some 59,000 clones, 75% to 90% of them found once; the top ten carry 4.8%. Overall study results and limits: Low normalized T-cell clonal expansion was also seen in some nonresponders.

Deletions cut 0 bases from V and 7 bases from J, with 14 bases between. In germline, CDR1 is SGDLS, CDR2 YYNGEE. The CDR3 spans 15 residues. The sample was CD4+ or CD8+ T cells sorted from blood, taken in a trial of the OX40 agonist ivuxolimab. The receptor's source is an adult with an advanced solid tumor such as melanoma, head and neck, liver or kidney cancer. V gene TRBV9 combines with J gene TRBJ1-3, with unresolved D. The CDR3 protein is CASSVDAVGGNTIYF. The CDR3 DNA follows: TGTGCCAGCAGCGTAGATGCCGTCGGCGGGAACACCATATATTTT.